Listed below are T cell receptor beta chains from one sample, sequenced in a study of shared clonotypes between healthy human individuals. Assay: immunoSEQ multiplex PCR; the TCRdb copy retains only in-frame clones and omits some. The table includes about 2.1 million clones, 93% detected once. The sequencing sample was made of naive CD8+ T cells from PBMCs. The receptor source for this set is a man between 18 and 29 years old in good health. Some clones in this sample may be carry-over from other donors' samples. The CDR3 runs from the conserved cysteine through the conserved F or W. D genes are given only for firm matches. The size of a clone is reported for some rows only, either as once, few or many, or as a class for expanded clones.

TRBV29-1,.,TRBD1,TRBJ1-1,CSVERTGRGAFF,TGCAGCGTTGAAAGGACAGGGCGTGGAGCTTTCTTT
TRBV27,.,.,TRBJ2-5,CASSFPPLAGETQYF,TGTGCCAGCAGTTTCCCTCCCCTGGCGGGCGAGACCCAGTACTTC
TRBV7-8,.,TRBD2,TRBJ2-3,CASSLPRGENPSTDTQYF,TGTGCCAGCAGCTTGCCCCGGGGGGAGAATCCTAGCACAGATACGCAGTATTTT
TRBV6-1,once,.,TRBJ2-5,CASSEYSRIQETQYF,TGTGCCAGCAGTGAATATTCACGGATCCAAGAGACCCAGTACTTC
TRBV29-1,.,TRBD1,TRBJ2-3,CSVTGTGDQDTQYF,TGCAGCGTTACCGGGACAGGGGACCAAGATACGCAGTATTTT
TRBV7-8,.,TRBD2,TRBJ2-3,CASSLKAVLRGRETDTQYF,TGTGCCAGCAGCTTAAAGGCTGTACTACGGGGGAGGGAGACAGATACGCAGTATTTT
TRBV27,.,TRBD2,TRBJ2-1,CASQEASGYWNEQFF,TGTGCCAGCCAGGAGGCTAGCGGGTATTGGAATGAGCAGTTCTTC
TRBV4-1,.,TRBD2,TRBJ2-7,CASSQGGATSGPSYEQYF,TGCGCCAGCAGCCAAGGGGGGGCCACTAGCGGCCCCTCCTACGAGCAGTACTTC
TRBV7-2,.,.,TRBJ2-3,CASSFLGDRDTQYF,TGTGCCAGCAGCTTCTTAGGCGATAGAGATACGCAGTATTTT
TRBV19,.,TRBD2,TRBJ2-3,CASSIGLAGPDTQYF,TGTGCCAGTAGTATAGGACTAGCGGGACCAGATACGCAGTATTTT
TRBV15,few,.,TRBJ1-5,CATSIGGENQPQHF,TGTGCCACCAGCATCGGTGGGGAAAATCAGCCCCAGCATTTT
TRBV6-4,.,TRBD1,TRBJ2-1,CASSPGTGSYNEQFF,TGTGCCAGCAGTCCCGGGACAGGGTCTTACAATGAGCAGTTCTTC
TRBV4-1,.,.,TRBJ1-5,CASSQVGREGRDGQPQHF,TGCGCCAGCAGCCAAGTCGGGAGGGAAGGGAGGGACGGGCAGCCCCAGCATTTT
TRBV28,.,.,TRBJ2-7,CASSSTGGYEQYF,TGTGCCAGCAGTTCCACAGGAGGCTACGAGCAGTACTTC
TRBV11-2,once,.,TRBJ2-7,CASSLDTGHEQYF,TGTGCCAGCAGCTTAGACACAGGGCACGAGCAGTACTTC
TRBV28,.,.,TRBJ2-3,CASSPRLRLGTDTQYF,TGTGCCAGCAGTCCCCGACTAAGGTTAGGCACAGATACGCAGTATTTT
TRBV15,.,TRBD1,TRBJ1-4,CATSRDDRDKEKLFF,TGTGCCACCAGCAGAGACGACAGGGACAAGGAAAAACTGTTTTTT
TRBV27,.,TRBD2,TRBJ2-1,CASRAGTSGILSYNEQFF,TGTGCCAGCAGGGCCGGGACTAGCGGGATTCTGTCCTACAATGAGCAGTTCTTC
TRBV7-9,.,TRBD1,TRBJ1-5,CASSSRTGNQPQHF,TGTGCCAGCAGCTCTCGGACAGGTAATCAGCCCCAGCATTTT
TRBV9,.,TRBD2,TRBJ2-1,CASSDPVSGRANEQFF,TGTGCCAGCAGCGACCCCGTTAGCGGGAGGGCGAATGAGCAGTTCTTC
TRBV6-5,.,TRBD1,TRBJ1-1,CASNRQGGNTEAFF,TGTGCCAGCAACCGACAGGGGGGGAACACTGAAGCTTTCTTT
TRBV4-3,.,.,TRBJ1-3,CASSPSFIAGNTIYF,TGCGCCAGCAGCCCCTCCTTTATTGCGGGAAACACCATATATTTT
TRBV6-4,.,.,TRBJ2-2,CASRYPNTGELFF,TGTGCCAGCCGCTACCCGAACACCGGGGAGCTGTTTTTT
TRBV9,.,.,TRBJ1-5,CASSSQERPQHF,TGTGCCAGCAGCTCTCAGGAACGGCCCCAGCATTTT
TRBV11-2,.,TRBD1,TRBJ1-3,CASSPNPHRGSAGNTIYF,TGTGCCAGCAGCCCGAACCCTCACAGGGGATCTGCCGGAAACACCATATATTTT
TRBV5-8,.,TRBD2,TRBJ2-7,CASSPRTSGSSYEQYF,TGTGCCAGCAGCCCTCGGACTAGCGGGAGCTCCTACGAGCAGTACTTC
TRBV7-9,.,.,TRBJ2-1,CASSLKRVNEQFF,TGTGCCAGCAGCTTAAAGCGGGTTAATGAGCAGTTCTTC
TRBV27,.,.,TRBJ2-1,CASSFIIGVGNEQFF,TGTGCCAGCAGTTTCATCATCGGCGTTGGAAATGAGCAGTTCTTC
TRBV28,.,.,TRBJ1-1,CASSPGRWGLPTEAFF,TGTGCCAGCAGTCCCGGGAGGTGGGGCTTGCCCACTGAAGCTTTCTTT
TRBV14,.,.,TRBJ2-1,CASSPAHNYNEQFF,TGTGCCAGCAGCCCAGCACACAACTACAATGAGCAGTTCTTC
TRBV25-1,once,TRBD2,TRBJ2-2,CASSSGRAYGELFF,TGTGCCAGCTCTAGCGGGAGGGCCTACGGGGAGCTGTTTTTT
TRBV27,.,.,TRBJ1-4,CASSLSGGLSEKLFF,TGTGCCAGCAGTTTATCTGGGGGGCTTAGTGAAAAACTGTTTTTT
TRBV4-1,.,.,TRBJ2-7,CASSQGQRGYEQYF,TGCGCCAGCAGCCAAGGGCAGAGGGGCTACGAGCAGTACTTC
TRBV9,once,TRBD2,TRBJ2-5,CASSVGGSVQETQYF,TGTGCCAGCAGCGTGGGCGGGAGTGTACAAGAGACCCAGTACTTC
TRBV27,.,TRBD2,TRBJ2-7,CASSLTSGSLYEQYF,TGTGCCAGCAGTTTAACTAGCGGGAGCCTCTACGAGCAGTACTTC
TRBV7-8,.,.,TRBJ1-1,CASTLLGVGNTEAFF,TGTGCCAGCACCCTTCTAGGGGTGGGGAACACTGAAGCTTTCTTT
TRBV14,few,.,TRBJ2-7,CASRRASSYEQYF,TGTGCCAGCCGGAGGGCCAGCTCCTACGAGCAGTACTTC
TRBV5-6,.,.,TRBJ2-1,CASSLGYYNEQFF,TGTGCCAGCAGCTTGGGCTACTACAATGAGCAGTTCTTC
TRBV7-9,.,.,TRBJ2-1,CASSLGAETYNEQFF,TGTGCCAGCAGCTTAGGAGCGGAAACCTACAATGAGCAGTTCTTC
TRBV6-5,.,.,TRBJ1-2,CASSYSPDNYGYTF,TGTGCCAGCAGTTACTCGCCAGATAACTATGGCTACACCTTC
TRBV27,.,TRBD2,TRBJ2-5,CASSLFFGSSGPGTQYF,TGTGCCAGCAGTTTATTTTTTGGGTCTAGCGGTCCAGGGACCCAGTACTTC
TRBV7-9,.,.,TRBJ2-3,CASSQNGVPSTDTQYF,TGTGCCAGCAGTCAAAACGGGGTTCCGAGCACAGATACGCAGTATTTT